This passage covers 12 T cell receptor beta chains from one sample sequenced in a study of T cell repertoires in cytomegalovirus infection. TCRdb independently ran MiXCR on the reads; one entry per CDR3 protein. The data show 200,000 to 300,000 distinct CDR3 sequences, approximately 8.3% seen once. Sequencing was carried out using PBMCs. The receptors come from a human donor in good health (CMV status not recorded). Some clones in this sample may be carry-over from other donors' samples.

This clonotype was recorded many times. The CDR3 sequence is CASSFRTGGSTDTQYF. DNA of the CDR3: TGTGCCAGCAGCTTCCGAACAGGGGGCAGCACAGATACGCAGTATTTT. The genes are TRBV7-2 and TRBJ2-3; 9 bases are shared with TRBD1. Germline V gene sequence: CDR1 SGHTA, CDR2 FQGNSA. V lost 3 bases and J lost 0; bases outside the gene matches: 4. This CDR3 has 16 residues.

This clonotype occurred many times. This chain joins TRBV7-2 and TRBJ1-1; 7 positions match TRBD1. Germline-derived CDR1 and CDR2 are SGHTA and FQGNSA. CDR3 length: 16 amino acids. The ends lost 8 bases at V and 5 bases at J; junction bases unmatched: 17. The CDR3 sequence: CASQIATTGRGTEAFF. CDR3 nucleotide sequence: TGTGCCAGCCAAATCGCCACGACAGGGCGGGGTACTGAAGCTTTCTTT.

This clonotype was counted ten times or more. V and J are TRBV7-8 and TRBJ2-5; the match to TRBD2 covers 9 bases. The CDR3 loop spans 16 amino acids. Germline V CDR1 and CDR2: SGHVS, FQNEAQ. Losses at the gene ends were 3 bases for V and 5 bases for J; bases not matched to a gene: 10. The chain's CDR3 is CASSFRSGGPRETQYF. CDR3 bases: TGTGCCAGCAGCTTTCGAAGCGGGGGGCCTCGGGAGACCCAGTACTTC.

This clonotype was found a few times. Written as DNA, the CDR3 is TGTGCCAGCAGTCTCGTAGGTCCCGGAGGGAACACTGAAGCTTTCTTT. This sequence encodes CASSLVGPGGNTEAFF. This sequence joins TRBV12-3 or TRBV12-4 and TRBJ1-1; D uncertain. This CDR3 has 16 amino acids. Trimming took off 5 bases at V and 1 base at J, with 17 bases between the two ends.

The chain employs TRBV19 and TRBJ1-1; D unresolved. Germline V gene sequence: CDR1 LNHDA, CDR2 SQIVND (reference sequence). Trimming took off 6 bases at V and 5 bases at J, with 19 bases between the two ends. The CDR3 runs 15 residues. The CDR3 reads CASSILVGSGTEAFF. The CDR3 DNA is TGTGCCAGTAGCATTTTAGTGGGGTCGGGGACTGAAGCTTTCTTT. The full variable domain, completed using reference TRBV19 and TRBJ1-1, is DGGITQSPKYLFRKEGQNVTLSCEQNLNHDAMYWYRQDPGQGLRLIYYSQIVNDFQKGDIAEGYSVSREKKESFPLTVTSAQKNPTAFYLCASSILVGSGTEAFFGQGTRLTVV.

The chain joins TRBV18 to TRBJ2-1, with a weak D call TRBD2 (5 bases). The CDR3 has 14 residues. Germline CDR1 is KGHSH and CDR2 is LQKENI. Trimming shortened V by 2 bases and J by 1 base, and 6 bases separated the two germline ends. CDR3 loop: CASSPEGSYNEQFF. The CDR3 nucleotides read TGTGCCAGCTCACCAGAGGGATCCTACAATGAGCAGTTCTTC.

The J gene is TRBJ1-5, the V gene TRBV19; 7 bases are shared with TRBD1. This CDR3 is 13 amino acids long. Per germline, CDR1 LNHDA and CDR2 SQIVND (reference sequence). The ends lost 10 bases at V and 4 bases at J; junction bases unmatched: 7. CDR3 protein: CATDRDRNQPQHF. The CDR3 DNA reads TGTGCCACAGACCGGGACAGAAATCAGCCCCAGCATTTT.

In this sample, this clonotype turned up a few times. V usage is TRBV4-1 and J usage is TRBJ1-6; TRBD1 might be the D (5 bases). V gave up 0 bases and J gave up 6 bases, with 15 bases separating them. Germline V CDR1 and CDR2: MGHRA, YSYEKL. This CDR3 spans 17 amino acids. In DNA form, the CDR3 reads TGCGCCAGCAGCCAAGATCCGGAGGGGTTTAGTAATTCACCCCTCCACTTT. Translating it yields CASSQDPEGFSNSPLHF.

This clonotype was picked up many times. This sequence joins TRBV7-2 and TRBJ1-5; D remains unclear. The CDR3 covers 15 residues. The germline CDR1 and CDR2 sequences are SGHTA and FQGNSA. With 8 bases removed from V and 0 bases from J, the gap between germline ends came to 14 bases. CDR3 region: CASEPRGNSNQPQHF. CDR3 DNA: TGTGCCAGCGAACCACGGGGAAATAGCAATCAGCCCCAGCATTTT.

This clonotype was found many times. The chain uses TRBV7-6 and TRBJ2-5, with D perhaps given as TRBD1 or TRBD2 (5 bases each). V shed 1 base and J shed 4 bases, with 13 bases lying between them. In germline, CDR1 is SGHVS, CDR2 FNYEAQ. This CDR3 spans 15 amino acids. CDR3 nucleotides: TGTGCCAGCAGCTTAGTTGCCGGGGCTGGAGAGACCCAGTACTTC. Residues: CASSLVAGAGETQYF.

In this sample, this clonotype turned up many times. The chain uses TRBV7-2 and TRBJ2-5; 9 nucleotides match TRBD1. Germline CDR1 and CDR2: SGHTA and FQGNSA. V lost 5 bases, J lost 9 bases, and 1 base stayed unmatched. This CDR3 has 11 amino acids. CDR3 nucleotides: TGTGCCAGCAGCGACAGGGGGGCCCAGTACTTC. This gives the protein CASSDRGAQYF.

This clonotype has at least ten counts. The gene calls are TRBV7-8 and TRBJ2-7, with TRBD2 as a possible D gene (7 bases). V lost 1 base, J lost 3 bases, and 10 bases lay in between. The germline V gene encodes CDR1 SGHVS and CDR2 FQNEAQ. The CDR3 extends over 14 amino acids. CDR3 residues: CASSLEGGNYEQYF. CDR3 nucleotide sequence: TGTGCCAGCAGCTTAGAGGGGGGGAACTACGAGCAGTACTTC.